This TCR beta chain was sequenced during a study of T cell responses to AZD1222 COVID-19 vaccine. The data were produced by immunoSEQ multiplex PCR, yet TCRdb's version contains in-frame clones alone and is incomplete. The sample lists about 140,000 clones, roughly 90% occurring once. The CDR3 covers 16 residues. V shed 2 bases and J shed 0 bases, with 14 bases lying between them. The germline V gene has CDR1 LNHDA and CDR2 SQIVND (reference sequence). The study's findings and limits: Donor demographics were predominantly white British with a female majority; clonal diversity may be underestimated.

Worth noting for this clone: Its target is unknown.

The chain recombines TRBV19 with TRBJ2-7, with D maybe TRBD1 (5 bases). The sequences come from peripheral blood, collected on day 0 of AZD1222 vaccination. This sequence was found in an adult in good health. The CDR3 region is CASSISGHASSYEQYF. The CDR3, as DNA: TGTGCCAGTAGTATATCAGGACACGCGAGCTCCTACGAGCAGTACTTC.